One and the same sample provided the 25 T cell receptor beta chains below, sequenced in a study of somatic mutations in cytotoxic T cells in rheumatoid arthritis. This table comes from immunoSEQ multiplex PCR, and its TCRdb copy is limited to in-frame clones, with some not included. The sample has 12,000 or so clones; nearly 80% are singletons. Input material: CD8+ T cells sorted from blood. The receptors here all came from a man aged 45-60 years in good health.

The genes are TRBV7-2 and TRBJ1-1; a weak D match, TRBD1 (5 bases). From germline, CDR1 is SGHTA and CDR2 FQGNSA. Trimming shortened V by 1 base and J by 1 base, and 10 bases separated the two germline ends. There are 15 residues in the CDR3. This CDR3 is CASSLVAGPNTEAFF. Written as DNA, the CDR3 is TGTGCCAGCAGCTTAGTTGCGGGGCCGAACACTGAAGCTTTCTTT.

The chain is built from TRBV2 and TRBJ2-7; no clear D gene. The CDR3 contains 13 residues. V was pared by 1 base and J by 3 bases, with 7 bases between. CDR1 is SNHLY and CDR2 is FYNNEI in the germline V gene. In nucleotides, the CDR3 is TGTGCCAGCAGTGAAGATCCGTACTACGAGCAGTACGTC. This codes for CASSEDPYYEQYV.

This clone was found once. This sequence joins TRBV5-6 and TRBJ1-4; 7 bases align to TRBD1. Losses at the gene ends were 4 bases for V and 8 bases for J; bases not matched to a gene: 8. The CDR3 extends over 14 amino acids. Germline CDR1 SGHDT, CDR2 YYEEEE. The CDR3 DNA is TGTGCCAGCAGCCCCAGGTTACAGGGGGAAAAACTGTTTTTT. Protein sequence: CASSPRLQGEKLFF.

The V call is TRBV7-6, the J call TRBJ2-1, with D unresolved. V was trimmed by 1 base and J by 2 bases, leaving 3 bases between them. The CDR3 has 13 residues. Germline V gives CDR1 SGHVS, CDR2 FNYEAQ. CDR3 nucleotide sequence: TGTGCCAGCAGCTTAGAGGCCTACAATGAGCAGTTCTTC. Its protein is CASSLEAYNEQFF.

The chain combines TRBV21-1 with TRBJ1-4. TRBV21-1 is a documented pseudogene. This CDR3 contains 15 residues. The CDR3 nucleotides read TGTGCCAGCAGCAATGGGATCCGGACCGGGGAAAAACTGTTTTTT. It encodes CASSNGIRTGEKLFF.

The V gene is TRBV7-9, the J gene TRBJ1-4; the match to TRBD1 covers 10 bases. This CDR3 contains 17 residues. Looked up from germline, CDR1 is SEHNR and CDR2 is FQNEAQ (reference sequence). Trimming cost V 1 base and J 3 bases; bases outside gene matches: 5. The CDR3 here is CASSLVGTGVSNEKLFF. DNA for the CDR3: TGTGCCAGCAGCTTAGTTGGGACAGGGGTTTCTAATGAAAAACTGTTTTTT.

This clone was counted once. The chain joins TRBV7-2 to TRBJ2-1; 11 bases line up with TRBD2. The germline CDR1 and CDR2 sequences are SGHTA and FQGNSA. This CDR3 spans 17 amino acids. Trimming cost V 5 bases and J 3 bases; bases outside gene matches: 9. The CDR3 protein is CASSLTSTSGVYNEQFF. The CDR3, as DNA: TGTGCCAGCAGCCTAACTTCGACTAGCGGGGTCTACAATGAGCAGTTCTTC.

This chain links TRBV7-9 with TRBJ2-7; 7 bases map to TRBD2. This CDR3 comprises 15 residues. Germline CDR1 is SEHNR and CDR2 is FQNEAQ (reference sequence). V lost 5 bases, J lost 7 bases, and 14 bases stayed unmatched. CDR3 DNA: TGTGCCAGCAGCCCTCGCACGGGAGGCTCCCTAGAGCAGTACTTC. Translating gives CASSPRTGGSLEQYF. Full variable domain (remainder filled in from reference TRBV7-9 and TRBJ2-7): DTGVSQNPRHKITKRGQNVTFRCDPISEHNRLYWYRQTLGQGPEFLTYFQNEAQLEKSRLLSDRFSAERPKGSFSTLEIQRTEQGDSAMYLCASSPRTGGSLEQYFGPGTRLTVT.

The CDR3 protein is CASSLRAASIYEQYF. The CDR3, as DNA: TGTGCCAGCAGTTTAAGGGCAGCTTCCATCTACGAGCAGTACTTC. This chain connects TRBV27 to TRBJ2-7; D gene ambiguous. CDR1 MNHEY and CDR2 SMNVEV come from the germline V gene (reference sequence). V was cut by 2 bases and J by 3 bases, with 14 bases left in between. This CDR3 has 15 amino acids.

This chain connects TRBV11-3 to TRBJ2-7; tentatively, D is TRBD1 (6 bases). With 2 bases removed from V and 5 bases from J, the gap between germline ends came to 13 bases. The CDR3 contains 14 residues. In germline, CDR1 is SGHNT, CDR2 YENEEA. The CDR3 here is CASSLFLGGHEQYF. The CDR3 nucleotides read TGTGCCAGCAGCTTATTTCTTGGGGGCCACGAGCAGTACTTC.

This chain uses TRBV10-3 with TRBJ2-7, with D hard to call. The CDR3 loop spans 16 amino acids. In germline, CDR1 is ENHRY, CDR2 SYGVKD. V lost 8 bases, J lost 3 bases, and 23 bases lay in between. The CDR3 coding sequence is TGTGCCATCGTGTCATCAGATTCTGGAATGGGCTACGAGCAGTACTTC. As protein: CAIVSSDSGMGYEQYF.

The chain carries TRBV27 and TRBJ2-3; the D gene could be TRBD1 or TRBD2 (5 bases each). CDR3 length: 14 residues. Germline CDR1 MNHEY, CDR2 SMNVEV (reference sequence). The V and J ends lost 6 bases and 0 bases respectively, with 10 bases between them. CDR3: CASSSGTSTDTQYF. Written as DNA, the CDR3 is TGTGCCAGCAGCTCCGGGACCAGCACAGATACGCAGTATTTT.

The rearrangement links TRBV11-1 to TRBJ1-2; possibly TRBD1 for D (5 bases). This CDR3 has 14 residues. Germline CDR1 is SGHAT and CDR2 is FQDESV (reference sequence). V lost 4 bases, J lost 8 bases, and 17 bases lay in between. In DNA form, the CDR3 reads TGTGCCAGCAGCTCTTCTGGGGCCAGACTAGGCTACACCTTC. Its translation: CASSSSGARLGYTF.

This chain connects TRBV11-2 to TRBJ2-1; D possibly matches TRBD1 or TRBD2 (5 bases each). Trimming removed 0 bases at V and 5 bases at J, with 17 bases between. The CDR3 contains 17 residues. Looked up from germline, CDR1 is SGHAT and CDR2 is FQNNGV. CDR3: CASSLDVPGRLNNEQFF. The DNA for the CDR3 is TGTGCCAGCAGCTTAGATGTCCCGGGACGGCTAAACAATGAGCAGTTCTTC.

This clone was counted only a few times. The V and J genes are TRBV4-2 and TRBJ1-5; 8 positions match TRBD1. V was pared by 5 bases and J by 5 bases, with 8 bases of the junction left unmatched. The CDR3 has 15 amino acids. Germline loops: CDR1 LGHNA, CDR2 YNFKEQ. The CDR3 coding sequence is TGTGCCAGCAGCTGGACAGGGTTGGCGGATCAGCCCCAGCATTTT. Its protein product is CASSWTGLADQPQHF.

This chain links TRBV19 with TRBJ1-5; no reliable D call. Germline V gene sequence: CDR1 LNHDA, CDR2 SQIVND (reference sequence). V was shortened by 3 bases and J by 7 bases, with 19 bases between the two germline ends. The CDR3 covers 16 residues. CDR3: CASSIFRSSREQPQHF. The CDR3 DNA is TGTGCCAGTAGTATCTTCAGGAGCTCGAGGGAACAGCCCCAGCATTTT.

In DNA form, the CDR3 reads TGTGCCAGCAGCTTGGACAGAAGGGTCGAGCATGAGCAGTTCTTC. It specifies CASSLDRRVEHEQFF. The chain carries TRBV5-4 and TRBJ2-1; D unclear. The CDR3 loop spans 15 amino acids. V dropped 0 bases and J dropped 8 bases, with 15 bases sitting between them. CDR1 is SGHNT, CDR2 YYREEE, per germline (reference sequence). Full variable domain (missing parts from reference TRBV5-4 and TRBJ2-1): ETGVTQSPTHLIKTRGQQVTLRCSSQSGHNTVSWYQQALGQGPQFIFQYYREEENGRGNFPPRFSGLQFPNYSSELNVNALELDDSALYLCASSLDRRVEHEQFFGPGTRLTVL.

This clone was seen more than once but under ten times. CDR3 nucleotides: TGTGCCAGCAGATACCCGGGGGGGACAACGAACACTGAAGCTTTCTTT. Amino acids: CASRYPGGTTNTEAFF. The chain is built from TRBV2 and TRBJ1-1, with TRBD1 as a possible D gene (6 bases). The germline V and J ends were trimmed by 6 bases and 1 base, with 18 bases remaining between them. The CDR3 contains 16 residues. Per the germline V gene, CDR1 is SNHLY and CDR2 is FYNNEI.

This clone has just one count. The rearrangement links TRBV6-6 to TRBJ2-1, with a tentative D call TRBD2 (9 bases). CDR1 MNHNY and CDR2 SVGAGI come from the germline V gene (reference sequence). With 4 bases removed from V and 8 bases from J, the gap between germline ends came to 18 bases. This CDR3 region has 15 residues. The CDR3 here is CASSFLAGQAHEQFF. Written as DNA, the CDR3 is TGTGCCAGCAGTTTCCTAGCGGGACAGGCTCATGAGCAGTTCTTC.

In DNA form, the CDR3 reads TGTGCCAGCAGCAACTACCCGATGGGACTCTCCTACGAGCAGTACTTC. Translating it yields CASSNYPMGLSYEQYF. The chain joins TRBV7-2 to TRBJ2-7; tentatively, D is TRBD2 (6 bases). Per germline, CDR1 SGHTA and CDR2 FQGNSA. Trimming removed 5 bases from V and 0 bases from J, with 17 bases in between. The CDR3 extends over 16 amino acids.

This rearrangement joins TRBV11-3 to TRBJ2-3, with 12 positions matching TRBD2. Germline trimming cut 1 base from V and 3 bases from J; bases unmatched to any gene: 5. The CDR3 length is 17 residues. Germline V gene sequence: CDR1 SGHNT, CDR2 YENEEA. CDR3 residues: CASSLGLAGDLTDTQYF. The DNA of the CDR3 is TGTGCCAGCAGCTTAGGACTAGCGGGAGATTTAACAGATACGCAGTATTTT.

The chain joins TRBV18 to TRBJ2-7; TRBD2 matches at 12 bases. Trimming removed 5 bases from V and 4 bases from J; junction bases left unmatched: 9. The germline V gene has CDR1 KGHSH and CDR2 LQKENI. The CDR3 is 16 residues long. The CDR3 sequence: CASSAETSGGPYEQYV. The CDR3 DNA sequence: TGTGCCAGCTCAGCCGAGACTAGCGGGGGACCTTACGAGCAGTACGTC.

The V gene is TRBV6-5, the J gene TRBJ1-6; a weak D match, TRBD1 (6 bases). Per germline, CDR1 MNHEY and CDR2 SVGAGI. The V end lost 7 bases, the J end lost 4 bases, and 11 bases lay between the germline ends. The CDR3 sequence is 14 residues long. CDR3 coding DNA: TGTGCCAGCACGTGGGACAAGTATAATTCACCCCTCCACTTT. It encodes CASTWDKYNSPLHF.

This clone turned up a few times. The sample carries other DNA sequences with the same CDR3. CDR3 in DNA: TGTGCCAGCAGTTTATCGAGGACAGCTGAAGCTTTCTTT. It codes for CASSLSRTAEAFF. The rearrangement uses TRBV27 and TRBJ1-1; D possibly corresponds to TRBD1 (6 bases). V was clipped by 0 bases and J by 6 bases, with 8 bases between them. There are 13 residues in the CDR3. Germline V gene sequence: CDR1 MNHEY, CDR2 SMNVEV (reference sequence).

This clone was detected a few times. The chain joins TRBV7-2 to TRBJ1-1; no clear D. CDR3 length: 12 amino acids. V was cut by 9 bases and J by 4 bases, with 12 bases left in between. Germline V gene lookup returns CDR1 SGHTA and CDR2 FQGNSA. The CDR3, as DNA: TGTGCCAGTCACCTGACGACCACTGAAGCTTTCTTT. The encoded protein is CASHLTTTEAFF.